This section outlines one T cell receptor (beta chain) sequence together with its context. This entry is derived from a study of blood T cell repertoires in COVID-19. Study-level background: Acute and convalescent COVID-19 specimens originated in the United States, Italy and Spain. Sources were T cells, B-cell-depleted T cells, or PBMCs; the material itself was cDNA or gDNA.

CDR1 is SEHNR and CDR2 is FQNEAQ in the germline V gene (reference sequence). With 5 bases removed from V and 3 bases from J, the gap between germline ends came to 17 bases. This CDR3 contains 15 residues. Authors' processing steps: Nucleated cell number was recorded as an estimate derived from reference gene primer amplification. TCRdb's copy holds only in-frame clones and misses some; the assay was immunoSEQ multiplex PCR. V and J calls and clone size are given by that table; D and trimming were obtained from the DNA. The sample yields 200,000 to 250,000 clones, around nine tenths seen once. The rearrangement links TRBV7-9 to TRBJ2-7; possibly TRBD2 for D (5 bases). This clonotype originated in a woman aged 50 to 60 with acute COVID-19. The sample taken for sequencing was PBMCs or T cells enriched from blood (not recorded which). CDR3 nucleotide sequence: TGTGCCAGCAGCCCCCCCCAGCGGAATAGCTACGAGCAGTACTTC. This translates into CASSPPQRNSYEQYF.